These 7 T cell receptor beta chains share one sample of origin, sequenced in a study of radiation and T cells in renal cell carcinoma. Repertoires were generated with immunoSEQ multiplex PCR, while TCRdb's copy carries only in-frame clones and drops some. The sample carries roughly 130,000 clones, roughly four fifths recorded once. Time point given: blood 2 weeks post-SBRT. Treatment described: 15 Gy SBRT to primary tumor, nephrectomy 4 weeks later. The sample consisted of blood, taken from a patient whose treatment included radiotherapy and nephrectomy. The receptors here all came from a woman aged 55-75 years with renal cell carcinoma.

The J gene is TRBJ2-7, the V gene TRBV29-1, with a possible D match to TRBD2 (6 bases). The CDR3 extends over 13 amino acids. Deletions cut 7 bases from V and 2 bases from J, with 15 bases between. Germline V CDR1 and CDR2: SQVTM, ANQGSEA. CDR3 nucleotides: TGCAGCGCAGGTCGGGGGACGACCTACGAGCAGTACTTC. Protein product: CSAGRGTTYEQYF.

The chain uses TRBV7-6 and TRBJ2-5; TRBD2 agrees at 8 bases. V trimming: 5 bases; J trimming: 2 bases; junction bases outside the gene matches: 1. The CDR3 loop spans 13 amino acids. The germline gives CDR1 SGHVS, CDR2 FNYEAQ. In DNA form, the CDR3 reads TGTGCCAGCAGCCGGGGGGGACAAGAGACCCAGTACTTC. This sequence encodes CASSRGGQETQYF.

J is TRBJ2-5 and V is TRBV27; TRBD2 is a possible D gene (6 bases). The CDR3 has 15 residues. CDR1 is MNHEY, CDR2 SMNVEV, per germline (reference sequence). Trimming cost V 8 bases and J 5 bases, with 21 bases left between them. CDR3 residues: CASQEAGNLIETQYF. As DNA, the CDR3 is TGTGCCAGCCAAGAGGCGGGGAATCTTATCGAGACCCAGTACTTC.

The rearrangement links TRBV7-8 to TRBJ2-1; 7 positions match TRBD1. V lost 5 bases to trimming and J lost 5 bases; unmatched junction nucleotides: 6. The CDR3 is 14 residues long. Germline V gene sequence: CDR1 SGHVS, CDR2 FQNEAQ. The CDR3 DNA follows: TGTGCCAGCAGCCCGGGACAGCGAGACAATGAGCAGTTCTTC. Protein sequence: CASSPGQRDNEQFF.

The chain joins TRBV6-5 to TRBJ1-1, with D perhaps TRBD1 (6 bases). This CDR3 spans 13 amino acids. Germline CDR1 MNHEY, CDR2 SVGAGI. The V and J ends lost 7 bases and 1 base respectively, with 10 bases between them. CDR3 loop: CASTTTGNTEAFF. The CDR3 DNA reads as TGTGCCAGCACCACGACAGGGAACACTGAAGCTTTCTTT.

This chain joins TRBV6-1 and TRBJ1-5; a possible D gene is TRBD1 (5 bases). CDR3 length: 15 amino acids. CDR1 MNHNS and CDR2 SASEGT come from the germline V gene. V lost 3 bases, J lost 6 bases, and 15 bases lay in between. For the CDR3, the DNA is TGTGCCAGCAGTGAGGTGAACAGGAGGGGTCAGCCCCAGCATTTT. It encodes CASSEVNRRGQPQHF.

The genes are TRBV30 and TRBJ1-5; D uncertain. Germline V gives CDR1 GTSNPN, CDR2 SVGIG (reference sequence). Trimming took off 0 bases at V and 5 bases at J, with 11 bases between the two ends. The CDR3 has 14 residues. CDR3 DNA: TGTGCCTGGAGTGTAGGTCCTTTGGATCAGCCCCAGCATTTT. Its translation: CAWSVGPLDQPQHF. The entire variable domain, with the rest obtained from reference TRBV30 and TRBJ1-5, is as follows: SQTIHQWPATLVQPVGSPLSLECTVEGTSNPNLYWYRQAAGRGLQLLFYSVGIGQISSEVPQNLSASRPQDRQFILSSKKLLLSDSGFYLCAWSVGPLDQPQHFGDGTRLSIL.